The rows below give T cell receptor beta chains drawn from one sample of a study of spatial heterogeneity in lung cancer. One entry per CDR3 protein results from TCRdb running MiXCR on the 5' RACE reads. The sample shows 15,000 to 20,000 distinct CDR3 sequences, roughly 6.5% of them seen only once. The specimen comprised lung tumor tissue, sampled at surgery. Receptors originate from a female donor with early-stage non-small cell lung cancer. The CDR3 runs from the conserved cysteine through the conserved F or W. D genes are given only for firm matches.

v_gene	d_gene	j_gene	CDR3aa
TRBV11-2	-	TRBJ2-1	CASSLDTVNEQFF
TRBV4-2	-	TRBJ2-2	CASSQDLLATGELFF
TRBV20-1	-	TRBJ1-2	CSAPGSNYGYTF
TRBV29-1	TRBD1	TRBJ2-2	CSVARQGTIGELFF
TRBV6-1	TRBD1	TRBJ2-4	CASRGQGIGKNIQYF
TRBV2	TRBD1	TRBJ1-1	CASKPDRANTEAFF
TRBV28	TRBD1	TRBJ1-2	CASSPPFGQAEGYGYTF
TRBV24-1	-	TRBJ1-2	CATSDLDQTDGYTF
TRBV7-2	TRBD1	TRBJ1-5	CASSSRGQWQPQHF
TRBV11-2	-	TRBJ1-2	CASSSGIYGYTF
TRBV16	-	TRBJ1-6	CASSQSSGELGSPLHF
TRBV7-2	TRBD2	TRBJ2-1	CASSRSGSQGEQFF
TRBV11-3	-	TRBJ2-3	CASSLAGGRGDTQYF
TRBV7-9	-	TRBJ2-7	CASSSSGASYEQYF
TRBV6-1	-	TRBJ2-3	CATTASEGTDTQYF
TRBV4-2	TRBD2	TRBJ2-4	CASSQRLAGGLAKNIQYF
TRBV7-2	-	TRBJ2-5	CASSLEPTETQYF
TRBV24-1	TRBD1	TRBJ1-5	CATSDPTWTGHQPQHF
TRBV30	-	TRBJ1-1	CAWSVRGGNTEAFF
TRBV7-2	-	TRBJ1-6	CASSVGSPLHF
TRBV29-1	-	TRBJ2-5	CSVDWGRRETQYF
TRBV28	TRBD2	TRBJ2-1	CASQASTGLAHEQFF
TRBV6-2/TRBV6-3	TRBD1	TRBJ1-5	CASTSTGGGQPQHF
TRBV18	-	TRBJ1-4	CASSPSGVVEKLFF
TRBV30	TRBD1	TRBJ1-6	CAWSRTGFNSPLHF
TRBV2	TRBD1	TRBJ1-1	CASSLGQSNTEAFF
TRBV27	-	TRBJ2-4	CASSLRQGSGIQYF